Given below is one TCR beta chain in context. The sample is drawn from a study of cytomegalovirus exposure and HLA in healthy donors. PCR involved 60 Vbeta and 13 Jbeta primers. Sequenced by immunoSEQ multiplex PCR; TCRdb stores in-frame clones only, minus some. Of some 100,000 clones listed, roughly 71% are singletons. CDR1 and CDR2 (germline): SNHLY, FYNNEI. The CDR3 has 13 residues. The germline V and J ends were trimmed by 7 bases and 1 base, with 11 bases remaining between them. The TCR sequence derives from a woman aged 65 to 85 in good health and CMV-seropositive. This chain connects TRBV2 to TRBJ2-7, with a tentative D call TRBD1 (6 bases). Sequenced sample: PBMCs. CDR3 sequence (DNA): TGTGCCAGCATCCGGGACACTTCCTACGAGCAGTACTTC. Protein: CASIRDTSYEQYF.